The present entry profiles one TCR beta chain with its context. Its antigen is unknown. No base quality information exists; no much larger clone differs at one position. At diagnosis, tumor, uninvolved tumor-adjacent lung and peripheral blood were collected and then preserved as a mix of FFPE and fresh-frozen material. For TCR repertoire profiling, blood samples were analyzed in the form of peripheral blood mononuclear cells. In the germline V gene, CDR1 corresponds to SGHRS and CDR2 to YFSETQ. The CDR3 sequence holds 14 residues, the cysteine and phenylalanine included. Just the 42-base CDR3 DNA is kept, in frame starting at base 1. Cut back by 0 bases and 6 bases, the V and J ends lie 10 bases apart. This record comes from a study of T cells in localized non-small cell lung cancer (TCRdb year 2020). Regarding the complete study: Comparing tumors with uninvolved tumor-adjacent lungs, the study looked at the T cell repertoires of around 250 patients with early-stage NSCLC. A mean age of about 66 years was recorded for the NSCLC patients, of whom roughly 130 were male and some 100 were female. The cohort consisted of 200 to 300 treatment-naive NSCLC patients whose localized lung tumors had been resected.

The immunoSEQ Assay was used to sequence TCR beta CDR3 regions from DNA. On the study's bioinformatics: To compute T cell density, TCR beta template counts were normalized to usable DNA, which was estimated by amplifying housekeeping genes. Richness was estimated using the preseqR package, with extrapolation to 400,000 templates for PBMC samples and to 120,000 templates for tissue samples. Clonality was defined by subtracting Pielou's evenness from one. Tissue-enriched TCRs were identified by differential abundance testing using productive amino-acid clonotypes, minimum total count 5 and alpha 0.1. The Jaccard Index and the Morisita Overlap Index were used to quantify repertoire overlap between compartments. TCR beta CDR3s were clustered by GLIPH together with public tetramer-defined viral CDR3s, and at least three viral sequences plus V-gene enrichment were required for viral motifs. Held by TCRdb, this immuneACCESS table contains in-frame sequences only and omits some clones. Under half of the omission traces to an unresolved V gene where checked; the cause of the rest is unknown. V and J calls and clone size are copied from that table; D and trimming were computed from the DNA. For this sample there are tens of thousands of clones; roughly 89% appear just once. 6% to 7% of the sample is held by the ten biggest clonotypes.

Here is what the overall study found, with its caveats: Because multi-region sequencing of the tumors was not done, intratumor heterogeneity could not be ruled out. Uninvolved tumor-adjacent lung showed the highest T cell clonality, higher than tumor, which suggests more focused antigenic responses in the uninvolved tumor-adjacent lung. A median of around 57 of the top 100 tumor clones turned up in the paired uninvolved adjacent lung, and some 27 of those clones also ranked among the top 100 of that same adjacent lung. Longer overall survival was associated with higher T cell density in blood, whereas shorter survival was associated with higher clonality in adjacent lung. Because the study design was exploratory, TCR variables were selected using unadjusted p-values without false-discovery rate correction.

The V and J segments used are TRBV5-1 and TRBJ1-5; TRBD1 might be the D gene, on 6 matching bases. The sequences come from peripheral blood, collected before any cancer treatment. The receptor's source is a male donor older than 55 with stage I lung adenocarcinoma. In nucleotide form, the sequence is TGCGCCAGCAGCTTGGCCGCGGGGGCTCAGCCCCAGCATTTT. It codes for CASSLAAGAQPQHF.